The 11 T cell receptor beta chains below come from one sample, sequenced in a study of tumour-infiltrating T cells in Burkitt lymphoma. Sequencing used immunoSEQ multiplex PCR; TCRdb keeps in-frame clones, though not all of them. The repertoire holds about 7,100 clones, with 60% to 75% as singletons. The material sequenced was tumor tissue. The receptors derive from a human donor with diffuse large B-cell lymphoma.

The chain recombines TRBV10-3 with TRBJ2-1, with 11 bases fitting TRBD2. V lost 1 base to trimming and J lost 8 bases; unmatched junction nucleotides: 7. The germline V gene has CDR1 ENHRY and CDR2 SYGVKD. This CDR3 is 16 amino acids long. The CDR3 sequence is CAISEYASGGPDEQFF. As DNA, the CDR3 is TGTGCCATCAGTGAGTATGCTAGCGGGGGGCCGGATGAGCAGTTCTTC.

The V call is TRBV12-5, the J call TRBJ1-3, with 7 nucleotides matching TRBD1. The CDR3 is 14 residues long. With V trimmed by 6 bases and J by 3 bases, 5 bases remained unmatched. The germline gives CDR1 LGHNT, CDR2 FRNRAP. The CDR3 spells CASGLRTGGNTIYF. For the CDR3, the DNA is TGTGCTAGTGGCCTCCGGACAGGTGGAAACACCATATATTTT.

This chain joins TRBV9 and TRBJ2-2; TRBD2 matches 11 bases. V shed 4 bases and J 4 bases; nucleotides not matched to a gene: 18. The CDR3 is made up of 20 amino acids. The V gene's germline CDR1 is SGDLS and CDR2 YYNGEE. This chain's CDR3 is CASSHRKGASGGRGTGELFF. The CDR3 coding sequence is TGTGCCAGCAGCCACCGGAAGGGGGCTAGCGGGGGGCGTGGCACCGGGGAGCTGTTTTTT.

The chain has TRBV6-5 and TRBJ2-1, with D unresolved. This CDR3 comprises 12 residues. Germline lookup yields CDR1 MNHEY and CDR2 SVGAGI. Trimming took 6 bases from V and 6 from J, leaving 9 bases between them. CDR3 loop: CASSLLRNEQFF. The CDR3 nucleotides are TGTGCCAGCAGCCTTCTGCGCAATGAGCAGTTCTTC.

This sequence joins TRBV5-4 and TRBJ2-7, with D maybe TRBD2 (6 bases). CDR1 and CDR2 (germline): SGHNT, YYREEE (reference sequence). CDR3 length: 14 amino acids. The V and J ends lost 4 bases and 0 bases respectively, with 11 bases between them. In nucleotides, the CDR3 is TGTGCCAGCAGCGGAGGACTAAACTCCTACGAGCAGTACTTC. Translating gives CASSGGLNSYEQYF.

The CDR3 spells CASSPGPGAEAFF. In nucleotides, the CDR3 is TGTGCCAGCAGCCCCGGCCCGGGAGCTGAAGCTTTCTTT. The chain is built from TRBV6-5 and TRBJ1-1; the D is unclear. The CDR3 spans 13 residues. V was pared by 6 bases and J by 6 bases, with 14 bases between. The V gene's germline CDR1 is MNHEY and CDR2 SVGAGI.

V and J are TRBV28 and TRBJ2-2, with D tentatively TRBD2 (6 bases). This CDR3 spans 15 amino acids. V lost 2 bases to trimming and J lost 1 base, with 8 bases between them. Germline CDR1 reads MDHEN; CDR2 reads SYDVKM. The CDR3 sequence is CASSLAGLNTGELFF. CDR3 in DNA: TGTGCCAGCAGTTTAGCGGGGTTGAACACCGGGGAGCTGTTTTTT. Filled out from reference TRBV28 and TRBJ2-2, the complete variable domain reads DVKVTQSSRYLVKRTGEKVFLECVQDMDHENMFWYRQDPGLGLRLIYFSYDVKMKEKGDIPEGYSVSREKKERFSLILESASTNQTSMYLCASSLAGLNTGELFFGEGSRLTVL.

This chain joins TRBV2 and TRBJ2-1, with D possibly being TRBD2 (6 bases). Trimming shortened V by 6 bases and J by 3 bases, and 15 bases separated the two germline ends. CDR3 length equals 15 residues. The germline V gene has CDR1 SNHLY and CDR2 FYNNEI. The CDR3 loop reads CASSSGVAVYNEQFF. The CDR3 nucleotides read TGTGCCAGCAGCTCCGGGGTAGCGGTCTACAATGAGCAGTTCTTC.

This chain joins TRBV29-1 and TRBJ1-1; D is undetermined. CDR1 and CDR2 (germline): SQVTM, ANQGSEA. The CDR3 runs to 12 residues. Trimming cost V 7 bases and J 4 bases, with 13 bases left between them. For the CDR3, the DNA is TGCAGCGCCGAGGGCCAGCTCACTGAAGCTTTCTTT. Its protein is CSAEGQLTEAFF.

In DNA, the CDR3 is TGTGCCAGCGGCCAGGGAACCTCTCAGCCCCAGCATTTT. It translates to CASGQGTSQPQHF. The V gene is TRBV7-8, the J gene TRBJ1-5; maybe TRBD1 (5 bases). Per the germline V gene, CDR1 is SGHVS and CDR2 is FQNEAQ. V lost 8 bases to trimming and J lost 6 bases, with 14 bases between them. The CDR3 runs to 13 residues.

The J gene is TRBJ1-1, the V gene TRBV10-3; 11 bases are shared with TRBD1. Germline values: CDR1 ENHRY, CDR2 SYGVKD. The CDR3 loop spans 14 amino acids. The V gene end was trimmed by 8 bases and the J gene end by 4 bases; junction bases not matched to a gene: 6. Here the CDR3 reads CAIGRDRGGTEAFF. In nucleotides, the CDR3 is TGTGCCATCGGGAGGGACAGGGGGGGCACTGAAGCTTTCTTT.